A single sample is the source of the 22 T cell receptor beta chains below, sequenced in a study of cytomegalovirus exposure and HLA in healthy donors. This PCR relied on a set of 60 Vbeta primers and 13 Jbeta primers. Profiled with immunoSEQ multiplex PCR; TCRdb holds only in-frame clones, not every one. Its table lists about 210,000 clones. Sequencing used PBMCs. The receptors were sampled from a woman under 40 in good health and CMV-seropositive.

This chain connects TRBV9 to TRBJ2-5; D is undetermined. Looked up from germline, CDR1 is SGDLS and CDR2 is YYNGEE. CDR3 length: 15 residues. Trimming pared 2 bases from V and 7 bases from J, leaving 18 bases between. CDR3 sequence (DNA): TGTGCCAGCAGCGTGTCCATATCATCCACGCGGACCCAGTACTTC. It codes for CASSVSISSTRTQYF.

The V and J genes are TRBV28 and TRBJ2-7; 8 bases are a match to TRBD1. With 5 bases clipped from V and 2 bases from J, the junction kept 5 bases outside the gene matches. CDR1 is MDHEN, CDR2 SYDVKM, per germline. The CDR3 runs 14 residues. The DNA for the CDR3 is TGTGCCAGCAGTCGGACAGGGATTACCTACGAGCAGTACTTC. Residues: CASSRTGITYEQYF.

The chain carries TRBV2 and TRBJ2-7; D unresolved. Germline CDR1 is SNHLY and CDR2 is FYNNEI. Trimming took 7 bases from V and 2 from J, leaving 12 bases between them. This CDR3 is 13 amino acids long. CDR3: CASTPTRTYEQYF. For the CDR3, the DNA is TGTGCCAGCACCCCGACACGAACCTACGAGCAGTACTTC.

The chain has TRBV5-1 and TRBJ2-1, with 10 positions matching TRBD2. This CDR3 spans 16 amino acids. Germline lookup yields CDR1 SGHRS and CDR2 YFSETQ. J lost 9 bases, V lost 0 bases, and 9 bases had no gene match. For the CDR3, the DNA is TGCGCCAGCAGCTTGGCCAGCGGGGGGGCCCTTTTTGAGCAGTTCTTC. This translates into CASSLASGGALFEQFF.

The chain couples TRBV5-1 to TRBJ1-1; no firm D call. The CDR3 contains 15 residues. Trimming stripped 1 base from V and 2 bases from J, with 12 bases between. Germline CDR1 reads SGHRS; CDR2 reads YFSETQ. As DNA, the CDR3 is TGCGCCAGCAGCTTGCGCACGGACTCCAACACTGAAGCTTTCTTT. Its protein product is CASSLRTDSNTEAFF. The whole variable domain, remainder taken from reference TRBV5-1 and TRBJ1-1, is KAGVTQTPRYLIKTRGQQVTLSCSPISGHRSVSWYQQTPGQGLQFLFEYFSETQRNKGNFPGRFSGRQFSNSRSEMNVSTLELGDSALYLCASSLRTDSNTEAFFGQGTRLTVV.

The CDR3 DNA follows: TGTGCCTGGAGTCCGAGGGACAGACTAACTTATGGCTACACCTTC. Its translation: CAWSPRDRLTYGYTF. The chain links TRBV30 to TRBJ1-2; 7 positions agree with TRBD1. The CDR3 has 15 residues. Germline V gene data show CDR1 as GTSNPN and CDR2 as SVGIG (reference sequence). With V trimmed by 2 bases and J by 5 bases, 11 bases remained unmatched. Combining the CDR3 with reference TRBV30 and TRBJ1-2 gives the whole variable domain SQTIHQWPATLVQPVGSPLSLECTVEGTSNPNLYWYRQAAGRGLQLLFYSVGIGQISSEVPQNLSASRPQDRQFILSSKKLLLSDSGFYLCAWSPRDRLTYGYTFGSGTRLTVV.

The rearrangement joins TRBV30 to TRBJ1-3, with a tentative D call TRBD1 (5 bases). This CDR3 spans 16 amino acids. The germline CDR1 and CDR2 sequences are GTSNPN and SVGIG (reference sequence). The V end was cut by 0 bases, the J end by 1 base, with 13 bases between. The CDR3 bases are TGTGCCTGGAGTGTAATTGGGGCGAAGTCTGGAAACACCATATATTTT. Translation: CAWSVIGAKSGNTIYF. The whole variable domain, remainder taken from reference TRBV30 and TRBJ1-3, is SQTIHQWPATLVQPVGSPLSLECTVEGTSNPNLYWYRQAAGRGLQLLFYSVGIGQISSEVPQNLSASRPQDRQFILSSKKLLLSDSGFYLCAWSVIGAKSGNTIYFGEGSWLTVV.

The rearrangement links TRBV19 to TRBJ2-2; TRBD2 might be the D (6 bases). Looked up from germline, CDR1 is LNHDA and CDR2 is SQIVND (reference sequence). The CDR3 has 13 amino acids. V was pared by 11 bases and J by 1 base, with 11 bases between. In nucleotides, the CDR3 is TGTGCCTCCGGGACTCTGAACACCGGGGAGCTGTTTTTT. This codes for CASGTLNTGELFF.

The rearrangement links TRBV5-1 to TRBJ1-4; 8 positions agree with TRBD1. This CDR3 has 14 residues. The V gene's germline CDR1 is SGHRS and CDR2 YFSETQ. V shed 3 bases and J 7 bases; nucleotides not matched to a gene: 5. CDR3 nucleotide sequence: TGCGCCAGCAGCTCTGACAGGGGAGGTGAAAAACTGTTTTTT. As protein: CASSSDRGGEKLFF.

The chain recombines TRBV5-4 with TRBJ2-1; possible D gene TRBD2, 6 bases. Between the trimmed V and J ends, which lost 1 base and 4 bases, there was a span of 9 bases. Per germline, CDR1 SGHNT and CDR2 YYREEE (reference sequence). CDR3 length: 14 amino acids. The DNA for the CDR3 is TGTGCCAGCAGCTTGTCGCGGGAATACAATGAGCAGTTCTTC. It translates to CASSLSREYNEQFF.

This chain uses TRBV5-1 with TRBJ2-3; 7 nucleotides line up with TRBD2. V was clipped by 4 bases and J by 2 bases; unmatched bases: 7. CDR3 length equals 15 residues. Looked up from germline, CDR1 is SGHRS and CDR2 is YFSETQ. DNA for the CDR3: TGCGCCAGCAGCGCCGGGGGGAACCCCACAGATACGCAGTATTTT. It translates to CASSAGGNPTDTQYF. The complete variable domain, with remaining parts taken from reference TRBV5-1 and TRBJ2-3, reads KAGVTQTPRYLIKTRGQQVTLSCSPISGHRSVSWYQQTPGQGLQFLFEYFSETQRNKGNFPGRFSGRQFSNSRSEMNVSTLELGDSALYLCASSAGGNPTDTQYFGPGTRLTVL.

The rearrangement uses TRBV5-5 and TRBJ2-5; 10 bases align to TRBD2. The J segment lost 4 bases and the V segment lost 4 bases, leaving 16 bases of the junction unmatched. This CDR3 spans 18 amino acids. Germline V gene lookup returns CDR1 SGHKS and CDR2 YYEKEE (reference sequence). CDR3 bases: TGTGCCAGCAGCCGCCCTCCGACTAGCGGGCCGTTAAGAGAGACCCAGTACTTC. It is translated as CASSRPPTSGPLRETQYF. The whole variable domain, filled in from reference TRBV5-5 and TRBJ2-5, reads DAGVTQSPTHLIKTRGQQVTLRCSPISGHKSVSWYQQVLGQGPQFIFQYYEKEERGRGNFPDRFSARQFPNYSSELNVNALLLGDSALYLCASSRPPTSGPLRETQYFGPGTRLLVL.

The chain uses TRBV7-2 and TRBJ2-1; 10 bases line up with TRBD2. The junction had 1 base not matched to a gene; V was cut back by 1 base and J by 4 bases. Germline V gene sequence: CDR1 SGHTA, CDR2 FQGNSA. This CDR3 is 15 amino acids long. The chain's CDR3 is CASSLDSGRYNEQFF. The CDR3 DNA sequence: TGTGCCAGCAGCTTAGATAGCGGGAGGTACAATGAGCAGTTCTTC.

The gene calls are TRBV15 and TRBJ2-3; 11 bases are a match to TRBD1. The V gene end was trimmed by 8 bases and the J gene end by 7 bases; junction bases not matched to a gene: 8. The CDR3 loop spans 14 amino acids. In germline, CDR1 is LNHNV, CDR2 YYDKDF (reference sequence). CDR3 coding DNA: TGTGCCACCTGGGACAGGGGGATTCTCAATACGCAGTATTTT. Encoded protein: CATWDRGILNTQYF.

The V call is TRBV6-1, the J call TRBJ2-7; D is ambiguous. The germline V gene has CDR1 MNHNS and CDR2 SASEGT. The V gene lost 4 bases and the J gene lost 6 bases, with 13 bases spanning the gap. This CDR3 is 13 amino acids long. The CDR3 protein is CASSATGLGEQYF. As DNA, the CDR3 is TGTGCCAGCAGTGCGACCGGTCTAGGCGAGCAGTACTTC.

This chain uses TRBV5-1 with TRBJ2-7; 7 nucleotides match TRBD2. Per the germline V gene, CDR1 is SGHRS and CDR2 is YFSETQ. V shed 3 bases, J shed 3 bases, and the junction held 3 bases outside the gene matches. This CDR3 contains 13 residues. The CDR3 loop is CASSSSGDYEQYF. CDR3 nucleotide sequence: TGCGCCAGCAGCTCAAGCGGGGACTACGAGCAGTACTTC.

This rearrangement joins TRBV21-1 to TRBJ2-7; the DNA was not used to check the table's D call, TRBD2. TRBV21-1 is tagged as a pseudogene. The CDR3 is 16 amino acids. CDR3 sequence (DNA): TGTGCCAGCAGCAAAGGATCTAGCGGGTACCCTTTCGAGCAGTACTTC. Its translation: CASSKGSSGYPFEQYF.

The chain combines TRBV28 with TRBJ1-1; tentative D call: TRBD1 (5 bases). The CDR3 sequence is 14 residues long. The V end was cut by 5 bases, the J end by 1 base, with 11 bases between. CDR1 is MDHEN and CDR2 is SYDVKM in the germline V gene. CDR3 in amino acids: CASSTQGWNTEAFF. As DNA, the CDR3 is TGTGCCAGCAGTACGCAGGGTTGGAACACTGAAGCTTTCTTT.

The chain links TRBV11-2 to TRBJ1-4; 10 positions match TRBD1. Trimming cost V 5 bases and J 7 bases; bases outside gene matches: 4. The CDR3 totals 14 residues. Germline CDR1 SGHAT, CDR2 FQNNGV. CDR3 nucleotides: TGTGCCAGCAGCCGGGACAGGGGTGGTGAAAAACTGTTTTTT. Its protein is CASSRDRGGEKLFF.

The chain has TRBV2 and TRBJ1-4; the match to TRBD1 covers 10 bases. Germline V CDR1 and CDR2: SNHLY, FYNNEI. The CDR3 is 16 amino acids. V trimming: 6 bases; J trimming: 3 bases; junction bases outside the gene matches: 7. CDR3 residues: CASSERQGAANEKLFF. In DNA form, the CDR3 reads TGTGCCAGCAGCGAAAGACAGGGGGCAGCTAATGAAAAACTGTTTTTT.

This chain uses TRBV6-1 with TRBJ1-1; D is uncertain. Trimming took off 2 bases at V and 1 base at J, with 8 bases between the two ends. CDR3 size: 14 residues. CDR1 and CDR2 (germline): MNHNS, SASEGT. CDR3 in amino acids: CASSELSRNTEAFF. Here the CDR3 DNA reads TGTGCCAGCAGTGAACTCTCCAGGAACACTGAAGCTTTCTTT.

The chain is built from TRBV6-5 and TRBJ1-1, with D possibly TRBD1 on 6 matching bases. The CDR3 totals 15 residues. V lost 2 bases and J 5 bases, leaving 15 bases between the germline ends. In germline, CDR1 is MNHEY, CDR2 SVGAGI. The CDR3 spells CASSYGPGQGTEAFF. CDR3 DNA sequence: TGTGCCAGCAGTTACGGTCCGGGGCAGGGGACTGAAGCTTTCTTT.